This T cell receptor beta chain was sequenced during a study of blood T cells in healthy people across ages (dated by TCRdb to the mid-2010s). Notes on the research overall: In model experiments, template switching captured roughly one uniquely barcoded TCR beta cDNA molecule for every two T cells. Using deep sequencing normalized with unique cDNA molecular identifiers, the study measured how TCR beta repertoire diversity changes with age. The donors were split into four age groups: young (average 16 years), middle-aged (around 40), aged (62) and long-lived (roughly 80). Two additional independent replicas of 1 million unique cDNA reads from the same blood draw were analyzed for two donors (one aged 18 to 29 and one aged 80 or older). To avoid experimental bias, donors of different ages were spread randomly across the sequencing lanes.

Trimmed from V: 0 bases; trimmed from J: 9 bases; junction bases lacking a gene match: 15. The CDR3 holds 19 amino acids from the cysteine to the phenylalanine. Of the read, only the CDR3 DNA is kept; its 57 bases are in frame from base 1. CDR1 and CDR2 were assigned from the germline V gene as SGHRS and YFSETQ. Findings and caveats that apply to the study as a whole: Compared with the aged group, the long-lived group had more naive CD4+ T cells, fewer expanded clones and increased TCR diversity, suggesting age selection. Estimates of total diversity based on one million sequenced T cells were regarded as lower bounds and as underestimates. Because donor CMV infection status was unknown, age-related changes in expanded clonotypes were potentially confounded. As age increased, observed TCR beta diversity per million T cells dropped in a roughly linear way, and a significant reduction was already evident by age 40. Conclusive comparison of naive and antigen-experienced compartments was prevented by the profiling of bulk unsorted PBMCs. There was a strong correlation between observed TCR beta diversity and the percentage of naive T cells measured by flow cytometry.

This clonotype was detected ten times or more. There is no known antigen for this receptor. The input lacks base qualities; no much larger clone sits a single base away. Systemically healthy Caucasian individuals from Russia, 35 to 40 in total and aged 6 to 90 years, were included as donors. Each donor gave about 11 milliliters of peripheral blood, drawn into EDTA-treated Vacutainer tubes. Ficoll-Paque density-gradient centrifugation was used to isolate PBMCs, with at least 6.5 million per sample. Total RNA, at least 6 micrograms per sample, was extracted from PBMCs with Trizol reagent. For every donor, an aliquot of PBMCs went through flow cytometry to measure the percentages of naive CD45RAhigh/CD27high T cells. Library creation used 5' RACE. Sequencing took place on an Illumina HiSeq 2500. A second about 7 to 11 cycle PCR used a sample-barcoded 5' primer and a J-beta primer mix. Each TCR beta cDNA molecule received a unique molecular identifier from a template-switch 5' adaptor carrying 12 random nucleotides. At least 3 million CDR3-containing paired-end reads were obtained from each sample. First-strand cDNA synthesis was performed from all RNA using the Mint cDNA synthesis kit, with priming by a TRBC-specific oligonucleotide. Following uracil-DNA glycosylase treatment, a first 18-cycle PCR with universal primers M1SS and BC2_uni_R was performed on all cDNA. The study's own analysis went as follows. For normalization, 1 million high-quality reads, each with a distinct molecular identifier, were randomly selected from each sample. Instead of being binned into consensus sequences, reads with shared molecular identifiers were discarded. CDR3 identification, clonotype clustering and error correction used MiTCR with a Q25 quality threshold and the strictest error-elimination algorithm. A nonparametric unseen species model with Euler transformation was used to estimate lower-bound total TCR beta diversity. The raw public reads went through TCRdb reprocessing: fastp at Q25, MiXCR clone calling, in-frame beta chains kept. Each entry merges the rows of one CDR3 protein and shows their most common DNA and genes. Here the V and J calls rest on TCRdb's processing, not on the authors' analysis. The sample table contains around 670,000 distinct CDR3 sequences; only one count was recorded for about 30% of them. 15% to 18% of the sample comes from the top ten.

The TCR originated in an elderly woman in good health. The chain couples TRBV5-1 to TRBJ2-1, and 13 junctional nucleotides match TRBD2. Sequencing was performed on blood. The sequence in DNA is TGCGCCAGCAGCTTGGGAGCTTTCAGGGGACTAGCGGGGAATACTGAGCAGTTCTTC. Protein translation: CASSLGAFRGLAGNTEQFF.